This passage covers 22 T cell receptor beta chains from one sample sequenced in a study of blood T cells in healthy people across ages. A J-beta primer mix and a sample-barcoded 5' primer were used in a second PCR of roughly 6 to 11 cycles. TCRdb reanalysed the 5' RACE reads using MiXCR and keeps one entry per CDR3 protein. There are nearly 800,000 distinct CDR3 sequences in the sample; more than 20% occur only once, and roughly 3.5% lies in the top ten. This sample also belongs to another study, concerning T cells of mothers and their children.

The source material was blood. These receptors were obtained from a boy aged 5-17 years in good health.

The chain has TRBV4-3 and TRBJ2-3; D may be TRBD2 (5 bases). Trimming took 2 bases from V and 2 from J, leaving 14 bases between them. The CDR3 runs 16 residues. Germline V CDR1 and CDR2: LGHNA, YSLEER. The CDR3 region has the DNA TGCGCCAGCAGCCAAAGCGGCAGTTCAACCACAGATACGCAGTATTTT. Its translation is CASSQSGSSTTDTQYF.

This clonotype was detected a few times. The CDR3 sequence is CASSPLGGGKGGELFF. CDR3 DNA sequence: TGTGCCAGCAGCCCCCTCGGTGGGGGAAAGGGCGGGGAGCTGTTTTTT. The V gene is TRBV6-2 or TRBV6-3, the J gene TRBJ2-2, with D perhaps matching TRBD1 or TRBD2 (5 bases each). Trimming pared 6 bases from V and 7 bases from J, leaving 21 bases between. This CDR3 comprises 16 residues. Germline CDR1 reads MNHEY; CDR2 reads SVGEGT.

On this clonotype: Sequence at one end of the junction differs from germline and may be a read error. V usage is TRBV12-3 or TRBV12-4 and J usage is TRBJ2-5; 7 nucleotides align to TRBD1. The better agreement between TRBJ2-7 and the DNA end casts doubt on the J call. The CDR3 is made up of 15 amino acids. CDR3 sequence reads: CVSSFGPGQLYEQYF. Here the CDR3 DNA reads TGTGTCAGCAGTTTCGGGCCGGGACAGCTCTACGAGCAGTACTTC.

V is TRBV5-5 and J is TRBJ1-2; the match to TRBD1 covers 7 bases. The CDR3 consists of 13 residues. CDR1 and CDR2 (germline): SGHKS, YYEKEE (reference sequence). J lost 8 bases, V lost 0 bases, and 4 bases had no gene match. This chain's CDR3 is CASSLVGGRGYTF. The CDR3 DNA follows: TGTGCCAGCAGCTTGGTAGGGGGCCGGGGCTACACCTTC.

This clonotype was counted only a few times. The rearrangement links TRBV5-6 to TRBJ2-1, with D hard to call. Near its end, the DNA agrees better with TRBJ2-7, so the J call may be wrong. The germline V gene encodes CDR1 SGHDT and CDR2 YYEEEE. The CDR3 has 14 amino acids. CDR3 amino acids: CASSLAAGTYEQYF. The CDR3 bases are TGTGCCAGCAGCTTGGCGGCAGGAACCTACGAGCAGTACTTC.

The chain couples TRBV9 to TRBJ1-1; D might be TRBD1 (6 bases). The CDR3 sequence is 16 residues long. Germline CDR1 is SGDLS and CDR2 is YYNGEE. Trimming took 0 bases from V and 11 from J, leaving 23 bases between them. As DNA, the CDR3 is TGTGCCAGCAGCGTAGTAGGAGGGGGTACACAGGCGAACGCTTTCTTT. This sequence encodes CASSVVGGGTQANAFF.

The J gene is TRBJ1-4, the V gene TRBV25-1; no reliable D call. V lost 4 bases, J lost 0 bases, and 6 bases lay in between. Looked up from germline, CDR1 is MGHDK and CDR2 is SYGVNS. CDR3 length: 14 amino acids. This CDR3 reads CASSVQATNEKLFF. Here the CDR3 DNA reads TGTGCCAGCAGTGTCCAGGCAACTAATGAAAAACTGTTTTTT.

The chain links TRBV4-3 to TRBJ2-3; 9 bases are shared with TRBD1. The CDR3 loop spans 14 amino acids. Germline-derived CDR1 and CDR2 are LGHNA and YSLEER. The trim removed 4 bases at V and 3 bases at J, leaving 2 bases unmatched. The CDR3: CASSRDRVTDTQYF. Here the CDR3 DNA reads TGCGCCAGCAGCCGGGACAGGGTAACAGATACGCAGTATTTT.

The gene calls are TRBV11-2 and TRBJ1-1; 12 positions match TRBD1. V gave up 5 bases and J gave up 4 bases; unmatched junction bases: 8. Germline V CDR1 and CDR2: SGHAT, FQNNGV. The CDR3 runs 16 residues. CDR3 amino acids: CASSQGQGAISTEAFF. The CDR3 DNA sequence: TGTGCCAGCAGCCAGGGACAGGGGGCGATAAGCACTGAAGCTTTCTTT.

The CDR3 nucleotides are TGCAGCGTTGAAGACCAAGTACGAAGCGAGCAGTACTTC. This sequence encodes CSVEDQVRSEQYF. V is TRBV29-1 and J is TRBJ2-7; D is unresolved. The CDR3 consists of 13 residues. The germline V and J ends were trimmed by 0 bases and 6 bases, with 12 bases remaining between them. Per germline, CDR1 SQVTM and CDR2 ANQGSEA.

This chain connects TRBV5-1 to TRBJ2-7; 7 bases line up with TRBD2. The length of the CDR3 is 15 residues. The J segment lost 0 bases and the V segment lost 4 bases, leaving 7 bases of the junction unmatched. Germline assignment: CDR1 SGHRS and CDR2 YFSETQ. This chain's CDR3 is CASSAGATSSYEQYF. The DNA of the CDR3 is TGCGCCAGCAGCGCGGGAGCGACGAGCTCCTACGAGCAGTACTTC.

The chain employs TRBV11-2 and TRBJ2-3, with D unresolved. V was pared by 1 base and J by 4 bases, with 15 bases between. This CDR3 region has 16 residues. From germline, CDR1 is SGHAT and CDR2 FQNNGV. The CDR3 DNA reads TGTGCCAGCAGCTTAGGCTCTTGGGCAGTCGCAGATACGCAGTATTTT. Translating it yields CASSLGSWAVADTQYF. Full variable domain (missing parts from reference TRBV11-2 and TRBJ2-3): EAGVAQSPRYKIIEKRQSVAFWCNPISGHATLYWYQQILGQGPKLLIQFQNNGVVDDSQLPKDRFSAERLKGVDSTLKIQPAKLEDSAVYLCASSLGSWAVADTQYFGPGTRLTVL.

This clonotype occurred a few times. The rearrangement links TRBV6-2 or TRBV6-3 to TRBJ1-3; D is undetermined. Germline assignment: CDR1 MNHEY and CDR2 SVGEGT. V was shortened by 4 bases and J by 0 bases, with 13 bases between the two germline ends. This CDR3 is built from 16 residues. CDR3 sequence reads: CASSSWNLLSGNTIYF. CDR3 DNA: TGTGCCAGCAGTTCATGGAATCTTCTCTCTGGAAACACCATATATTTT.

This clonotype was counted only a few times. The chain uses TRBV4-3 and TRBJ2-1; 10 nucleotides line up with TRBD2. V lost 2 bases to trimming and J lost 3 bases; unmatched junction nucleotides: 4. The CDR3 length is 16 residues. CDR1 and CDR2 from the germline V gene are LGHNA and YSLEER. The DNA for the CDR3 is TGCGCCAGCAGCCAAAACCCTAGCGGGAGCTACAATGAGCAGTTCTTC. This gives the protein CASSQNPSGSYNEQFF.

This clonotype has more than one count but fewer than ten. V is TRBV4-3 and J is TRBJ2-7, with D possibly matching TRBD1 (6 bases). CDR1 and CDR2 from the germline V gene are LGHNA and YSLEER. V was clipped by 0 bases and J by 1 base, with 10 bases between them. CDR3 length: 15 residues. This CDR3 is CASSQERGSSYEQYF. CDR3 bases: TGCGCCAGCAGCCAAGAGAGGGGGTCTTCCTACGAGCAGTACTTC.

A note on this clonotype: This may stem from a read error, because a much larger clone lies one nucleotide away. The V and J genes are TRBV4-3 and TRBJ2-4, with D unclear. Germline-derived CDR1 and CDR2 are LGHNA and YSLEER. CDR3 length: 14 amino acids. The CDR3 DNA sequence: TGCGCCAGCAGCCATGCTTATGCCAAAAACCTTCAGTACTTC. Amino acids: CASSHAYAKNLQYF.

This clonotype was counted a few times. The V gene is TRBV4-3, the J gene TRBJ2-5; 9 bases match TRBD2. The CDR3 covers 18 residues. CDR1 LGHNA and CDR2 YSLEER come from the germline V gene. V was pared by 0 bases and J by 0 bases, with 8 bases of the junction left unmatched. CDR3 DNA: TGCGCCAGCAGCCAAGATACAGTAGCGGGGGCATACCAAGAGACCCAGTACTTC. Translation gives CASSQDTVAGAYQETQYF.

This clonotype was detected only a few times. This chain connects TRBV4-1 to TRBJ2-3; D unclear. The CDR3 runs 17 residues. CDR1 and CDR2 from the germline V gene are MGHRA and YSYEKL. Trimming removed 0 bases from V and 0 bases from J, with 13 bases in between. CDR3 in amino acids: CASSQDLAVLSTDTQYF. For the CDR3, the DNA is TGCGCCAGCAGCCAAGACTTGGCGGTCTTAAGCACAGATACGCAGTATTTT.

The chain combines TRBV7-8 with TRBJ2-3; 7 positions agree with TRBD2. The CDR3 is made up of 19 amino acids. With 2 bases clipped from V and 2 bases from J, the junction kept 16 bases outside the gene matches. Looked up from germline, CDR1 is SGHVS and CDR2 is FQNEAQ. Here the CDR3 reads CASSLYLGVSGDPTDTQYF. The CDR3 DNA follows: TGTGCCAGCAGCTTATATTTGGGGGTGAGCGGGGACCCCACAGATACGCAGTATTTT.

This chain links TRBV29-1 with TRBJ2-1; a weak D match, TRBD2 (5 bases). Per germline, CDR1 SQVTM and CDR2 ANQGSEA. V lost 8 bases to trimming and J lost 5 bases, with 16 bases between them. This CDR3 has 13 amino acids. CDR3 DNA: TGCAGCTCGAGGACGGAGACTAACAATGAGCAGTTCTTC. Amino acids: CSSRTETNNEQFF.

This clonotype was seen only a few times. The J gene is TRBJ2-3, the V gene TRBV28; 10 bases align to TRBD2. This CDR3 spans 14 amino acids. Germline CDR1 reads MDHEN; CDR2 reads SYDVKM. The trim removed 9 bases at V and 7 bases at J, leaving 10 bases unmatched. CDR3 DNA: TGTGCCAGTTATCAGCGGGAGGGCCGATATACGCAGTATTTT. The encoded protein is CASYQREGRYTQYF.

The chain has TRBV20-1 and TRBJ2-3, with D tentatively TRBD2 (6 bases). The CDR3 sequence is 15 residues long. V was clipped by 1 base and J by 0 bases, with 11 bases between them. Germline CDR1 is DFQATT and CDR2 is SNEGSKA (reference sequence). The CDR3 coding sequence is TGCAGTGCTAGAGGGGATAGCGGTAGCACAGATACGCAGTATTTT. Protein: CSARGDSGSTDTQYF.